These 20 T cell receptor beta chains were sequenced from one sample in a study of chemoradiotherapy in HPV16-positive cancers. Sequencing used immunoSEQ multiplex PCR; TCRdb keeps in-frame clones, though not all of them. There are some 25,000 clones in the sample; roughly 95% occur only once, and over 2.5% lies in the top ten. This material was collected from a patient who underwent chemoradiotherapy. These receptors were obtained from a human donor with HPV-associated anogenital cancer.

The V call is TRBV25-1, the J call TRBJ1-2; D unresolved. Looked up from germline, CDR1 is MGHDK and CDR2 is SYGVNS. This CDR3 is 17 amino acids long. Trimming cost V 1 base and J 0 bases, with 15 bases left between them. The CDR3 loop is CASSESVQERSNYGYTF. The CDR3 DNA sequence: TGTGCCAGCAGTGAATCAGTCCAGGAACGTTCTAACTATGGCTACACCTTC.

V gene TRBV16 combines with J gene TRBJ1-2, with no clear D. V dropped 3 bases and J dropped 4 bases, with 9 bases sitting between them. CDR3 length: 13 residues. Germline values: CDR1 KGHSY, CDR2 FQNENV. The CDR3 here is CASSQSLGYGYTF. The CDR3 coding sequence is TGTGCCAGCAGCCAGTCACTTGGCTATGGCTACACCTTC.

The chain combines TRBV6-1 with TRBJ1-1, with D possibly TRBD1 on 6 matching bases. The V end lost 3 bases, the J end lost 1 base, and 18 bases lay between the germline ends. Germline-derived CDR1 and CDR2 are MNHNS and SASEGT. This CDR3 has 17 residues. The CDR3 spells CASSERYPKQGNTEAFF. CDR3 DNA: TGTGCCAGCAGTGAGCGTTACCCCAAACAGGGGAACACTGAAGCTTTCTTT.

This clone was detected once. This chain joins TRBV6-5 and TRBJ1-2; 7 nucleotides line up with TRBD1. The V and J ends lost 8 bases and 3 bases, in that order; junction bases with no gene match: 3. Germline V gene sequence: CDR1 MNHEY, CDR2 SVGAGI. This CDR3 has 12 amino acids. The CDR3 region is CASAGTDYGYTF. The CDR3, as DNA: TGTGCCAGCGCCGGGACAGACTATGGCTACACCTTC.

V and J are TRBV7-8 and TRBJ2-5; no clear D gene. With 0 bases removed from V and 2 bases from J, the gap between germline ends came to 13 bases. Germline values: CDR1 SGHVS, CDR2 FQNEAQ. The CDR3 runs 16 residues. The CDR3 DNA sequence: TGTGCCAGCAGCTTAGCGCGTGGCAGATTACAAGAGACCCAGTACTTC. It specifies CASSLARGRLQETQYF.

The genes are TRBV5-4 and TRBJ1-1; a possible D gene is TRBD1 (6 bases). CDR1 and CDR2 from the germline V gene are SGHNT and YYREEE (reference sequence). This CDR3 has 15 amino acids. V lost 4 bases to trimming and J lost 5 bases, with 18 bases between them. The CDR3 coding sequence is TGTGCCAGCAGCCCCGAGGGGGGGAGGTGGACTGAAGCTTTCTTT. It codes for CASSPEGGRWTEAFF.

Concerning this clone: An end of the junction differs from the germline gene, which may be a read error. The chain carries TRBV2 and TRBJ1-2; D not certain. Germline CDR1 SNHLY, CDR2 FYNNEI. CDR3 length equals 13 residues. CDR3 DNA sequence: TGTGCCAGCAGTGAGGTCCGGGCCGGAGGCTTCACCTTC. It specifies CASSEVRAGGFTF.

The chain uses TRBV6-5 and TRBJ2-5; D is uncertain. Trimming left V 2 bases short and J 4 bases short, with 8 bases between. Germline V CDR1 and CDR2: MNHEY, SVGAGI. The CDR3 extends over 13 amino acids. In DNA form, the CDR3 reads TGTGCCAGCAGTTACGACATCGGAGAGACCCAGTACTTC. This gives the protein CASSYDIGETQYF.

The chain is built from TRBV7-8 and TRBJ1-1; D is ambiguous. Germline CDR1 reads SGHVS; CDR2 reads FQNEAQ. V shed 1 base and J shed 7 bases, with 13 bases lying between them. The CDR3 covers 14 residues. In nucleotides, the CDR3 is TGTGCCAGCAGCTTAGTCAGCGGCTCCGGTGAAGCTTTCTTT. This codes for CASSLVSGSGEAFF.

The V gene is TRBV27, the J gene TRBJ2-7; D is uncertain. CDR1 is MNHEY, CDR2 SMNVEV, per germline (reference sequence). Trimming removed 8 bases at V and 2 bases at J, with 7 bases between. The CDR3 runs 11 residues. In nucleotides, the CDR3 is TGTGCCAGCCTCTACGCCTACGAGCAGTACTTC. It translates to CASLYAYEQYF.

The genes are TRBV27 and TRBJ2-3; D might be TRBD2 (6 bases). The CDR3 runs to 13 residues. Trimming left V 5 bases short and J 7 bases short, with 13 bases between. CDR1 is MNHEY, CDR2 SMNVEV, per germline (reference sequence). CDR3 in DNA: TGTGCCAGCAGTGCGGGGAGTCGGAATACGCAGTATTTT. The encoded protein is CASSAGSRNTQYF.

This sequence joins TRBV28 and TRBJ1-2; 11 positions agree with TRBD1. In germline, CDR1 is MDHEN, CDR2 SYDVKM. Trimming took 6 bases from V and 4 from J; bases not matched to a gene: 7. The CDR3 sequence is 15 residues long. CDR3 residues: CASSLGTGGLYGYTF. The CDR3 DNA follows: TGTGCCAGCAGCCTTGGGACAGGGGGACTCTATGGCTACACCTTC.

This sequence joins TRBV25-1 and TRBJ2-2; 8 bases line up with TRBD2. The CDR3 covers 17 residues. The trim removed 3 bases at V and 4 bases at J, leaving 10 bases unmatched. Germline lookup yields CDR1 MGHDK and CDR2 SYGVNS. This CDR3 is CASSDLSGSSRTGELFF. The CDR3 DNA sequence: TGTGCCAGCAGTGACCTAAGCGGGAGTTCGCGCACCGGGGAGCTGTTTTTT.

CDR3 DNA sequence: TGTGCCAGCAGTAACCACAGGGGCACCGGGGAGCTGTTTTTT. This codes for CASSNHRGTGELFF. This chain joins TRBV6-1 and TRBJ2-2; TRBD1 matches at 7 bases. The V gene end was trimmed by 5 bases and the J gene end by 4 bases; junction bases not matched to a gene: 4. The CDR3 length is 14 residues. The germline V gene encodes CDR1 MNHNS and CDR2 SASEGT.

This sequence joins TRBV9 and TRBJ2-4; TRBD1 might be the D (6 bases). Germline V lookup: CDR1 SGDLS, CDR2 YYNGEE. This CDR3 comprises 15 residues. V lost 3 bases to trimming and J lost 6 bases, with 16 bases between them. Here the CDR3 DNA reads TGTGCCAGCAGCGAGGCGAACAGGGCTCGAAACATTCAGTACTTC. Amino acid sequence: CASSEANRARNIQYF.

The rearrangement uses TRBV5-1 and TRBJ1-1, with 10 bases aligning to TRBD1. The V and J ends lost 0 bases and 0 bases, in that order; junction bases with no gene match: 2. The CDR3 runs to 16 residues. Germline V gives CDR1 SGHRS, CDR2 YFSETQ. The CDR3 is CASSLGTGGMNTEAFF. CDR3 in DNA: TGCGCCAGCAGCTTGGGGACAGGGGGTATGAACACTGAAGCTTTCTTT.

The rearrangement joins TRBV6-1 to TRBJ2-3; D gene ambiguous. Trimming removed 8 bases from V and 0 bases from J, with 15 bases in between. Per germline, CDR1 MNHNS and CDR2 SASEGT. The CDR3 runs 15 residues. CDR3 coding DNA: TGTGCCAGCGAATATGAACGGAAGAGCACAGATACGCAGTATTTT. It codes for CASEYERKSTDTQYF.

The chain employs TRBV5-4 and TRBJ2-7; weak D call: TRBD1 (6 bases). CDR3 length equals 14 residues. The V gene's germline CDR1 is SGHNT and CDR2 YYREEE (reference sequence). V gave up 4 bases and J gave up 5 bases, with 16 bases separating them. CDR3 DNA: TGTGCCAGCAGCACAGGGACACCCGGGGACGAGCAGTACTTC. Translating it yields CASSTGTPGDEQYF.

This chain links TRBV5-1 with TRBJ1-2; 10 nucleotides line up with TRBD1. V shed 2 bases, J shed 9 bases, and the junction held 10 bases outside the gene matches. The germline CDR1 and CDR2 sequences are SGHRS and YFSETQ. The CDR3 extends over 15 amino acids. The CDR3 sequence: CASSLKAGQGDRYTF. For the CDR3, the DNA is TGCGCCAGCAGCTTAAAGGCTGGACAGGGGGATCGCTACACCTTC.

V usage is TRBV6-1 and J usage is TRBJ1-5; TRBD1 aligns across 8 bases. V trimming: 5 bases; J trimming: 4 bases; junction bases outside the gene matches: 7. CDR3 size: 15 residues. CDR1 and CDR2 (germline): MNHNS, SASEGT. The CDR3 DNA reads TGTGCCAGCAGTCCGCGGACAGGGTCTAATCAGCCCCAGCATTTT. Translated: CASSPRTGSNQPQHF.